These 27 T cell receptor beta chains share one sample of origin, sequenced in a study of Graves' ophthalmopathy and Graves' hyperthyroidism. Amplification targeted the TCR beta CDR3 regions, with RNA transcripts as the source material. HTBI-primed RT-PCR formed the first round, and a multiplex PCR formed the second. Using its own MiXCR run on the multiplex PCR reads, TCRdb lists one record per CDR3 protein. The top ten clones hold roughly 1.4% of a sample with about 400,000 distinct CDR3 sequences, around 18% of them seen once. The sequenced sample was peripheral blood. The source is a woman aged 18-29 years with Graves' ophthalmopathy.

This clonotype appeared many times. The V call is TRBV7-2, the J call TRBJ2-7, with 7 bases fitting TRBD1. Trimming cost V 5 bases and J 3 bases; bases outside gene matches: 10. This CDR3 is 15 amino acids long. Germline V lookup: CDR1 SGHTA, CDR2 FQGNSA. This CDR3 is CASSVSGTADYEQYF. Here the CDR3 DNA reads TGTGCCAGCAGCGTCTCCGGGACAGCCGACTACGAGCAGTACTTC.

The genes are TRBV6-5 and TRBJ1-6; D is unresolved. The CDR3 contains 14 residues. Trimming stripped 3 bases from V and 5 bases from J, with 8 bases between. The germline CDR1 and CDR2 sequences are MNHEY and SVGAGI. CDR3 residues: CASSYQGNNSPLHF. The CDR3 DNA is TGTGCCAGCAGTTATCAAGGGAATAATTCACCCCTCCACTTT.

This clonotype was recorded at least ten times. The chain links TRBV18 to TRBJ1-5, with D hard to call. The CDR3 spans 14 residues. The V end lost 6 bases, the J end lost 7 bases, and 16 bases lay between the germline ends. Germline CDR1 reads KGHSH; CDR2 reads LQKENI. The CDR3 nucleotides are TGTGCCAGCTCTCACAACGGGGTCTACCAGCCCCAGCATTTT. Translating gives CASSHNGVYQPQHF.

The chain uses TRBV29-1 and TRBJ2-7, with D unclear. Germline loops: CDR1 SQVTM, CDR2 ANQGSEA. Trimming took 1 base from V and 0 from J, leaving 7 bases between them. The CDR3 loop spans 13 amino acids. CDR3 amino acids: CSVEGTYSYEQYF. CDR3 DNA sequence: TGCAGCGTTGAAGGGACGTACTCCTACGAGCAGTACTTC.

This clonotype was found many times. The chain recombines TRBV28 with TRBJ2-2; the D is unclear. Looked up from germline, CDR1 is MDHEN and CDR2 is SYDVKM. The V gene lost 5 bases and the J gene lost 1 base, with 11 bases spanning the gap. The CDR3 contains 15 residues. The CDR3 protein is CASSPRKRNTGELFF. Written as DNA, the CDR3 is TGTGCCAGCAGTCCCAGAAAGAGGAACACCGGGGAGCTGTTTTTT. The variable domain in full, completed from reference TRBV28 and TRBJ2-2, reads DVKVTQSSRYLVKRTGEKVFLECVQDMDHENMFWYRQDPGLGLRLIYFSYDVKMKEKGDIPEGYSVSREKKERFSLILESASTNQTSMYLCASSPRKRNTGELFFGEGSRLTVL.

This clonotype was seen a handful of times. The chain recombines TRBV6-1 with TRBJ2-7; 10 nucleotides align to TRBD2. The CDR3 has 18 amino acids. CDR1 is MNHNS and CDR2 is SASEGT in the germline V gene. Unmatched junction bases numbered 17, after V lost 4 bases and J lost 5 bases. CDR3 DNA sequence: TGTGCCAGCAGTGCGTACAGGGACCGTAGCGGGAGGTTCCACGAGCAGTACTTC. Its translation is CASSAYRDRSGRFHEQYF.

This clonotype has ten or more counts. CDR3 coding DNA: TGTGCCAGCAGCCTATCAACCCTGGGGGACCAGTACTTC. Translation: CASSLSTLGDQYF. V and J are TRBV5-6 and TRBJ2-5; possibly TRBD1 or TRBD2 for D (5 bases each). V lost 4 bases, J lost 10 bases, and 17 bases lay in between. Germline values: CDR1 SGHDT, CDR2 YYEEEE. The CDR3 covers 13 residues.

In this sample, this clonotype turned up many times. This chain connects TRBV7-3 to TRBJ2-2; 8 nucleotides align to TRBD1. The germline V gene encodes CDR1 SGHTA and CDR2 FQGTGA. Losses at the gene ends were 6 bases for V and 1 base for J; bases not matched to a gene: 1. The CDR3 runs to 14 residues. The CDR3 reads CASRGTGNTGELFF. The CDR3 region has the DNA TGTGCCAGCAGGGGGACAGGGAACACCGGGGAGCTGTTTTTT.

V and J are TRBV6-5 and TRBJ2-5, with D perhaps given as TRBD1 or TRBD2 (5 bases each). This CDR3 is 15 amino acids long. The V gene's germline CDR1 is MNHEY and CDR2 SVGAGI. V shed 2 bases and J shed 5 bases, with 15 bases lying between them. CDR3 protein: CASSYNTGRGETQYF. The DNA of the CDR3 is TGTGCCAGCAGTTACAATACGGGGCGCGGGGAGACCCAGTACTTC.

This clonotype was counted at least ten times. The chain has TRBV6-2 or TRBV6-3 and TRBJ2-2; a possible D gene is TRBD1 (6 bases). With 6 bases removed from V and 9 bases from J, the gap between germline ends came to 17 bases. Germline V gives CDR1 MNHEY, CDR2 SVGEGT. CDR3 length: 14 amino acids. In DNA, the CDR3 is TGTGCCAGCAGGCAACTTTCACAGGGTCGGGAGCTGTTTTTT. Its translation: CASRQLSQGRELFF.

This clonotype came up many times. The V and J genes are TRBV18 and TRBJ2-5, with a weak D call TRBD2 (5 bases). V was pared by 3 bases and J by 1 base, with 9 bases between. Germline CDR1 reads KGHSH; CDR2 reads LQKENI. The CDR3 is 14 residues long. The CDR3 nucleotides are TGTGCCAGCTCACCTAGGCTAGCCCAAGAGACCCAGTACTTC. The encoded protein is CASSPRLAQETQYF.

This rearrangement joins TRBV6-5 to TRBJ2-2; D is perhaps TRBD1 or TRBD2 (8 bases each). This CDR3 is built from 21 residues. V lost 8 bases to trimming and J lost 5 bases, with 36 bases between them. Germline loops: CDR1 MNHEY, CDR2 SVGAGI. The CDR3 region is CASESRRGETGGGFSTGELFF. Here the CDR3 DNA reads TGTGCCAGCGAATCACGGCGGGGGGAAACAGGGGGAGGATTTAGTACCGGGGAGCTGTTTTTT.

The table lists this clonotype with many counts. V gene TRBV7-8 combines with J gene TRBJ2-5; 14 bases map to TRBD2. J lost 3 bases, V lost 5 bases, and 11 bases had no gene match. Germline lookup yields CDR1 SGHVS and CDR2 FQNEAQ. The CDR3 contains 18 residues. CDR3 DNA: TGTGCCAGCAGCGAAAAGACTAGCGGGGGGGCCCCTAAAGAGACCCAGTACTTC. This codes for CASSEKTSGGAPKETQYF.

This clonotype has ten or more counts. The chain employs TRBV7-2 and TRBJ2-7; 8 bases line up with TRBD1. The germline V gene encodes CDR1 SGHTA and CDR2 FQGNSA. CDR3 length: 15 residues. Unmatched junction bases numbered 6, after V lost 5 bases and J lost 0 bases. In nucleotides, the CDR3 is TGTGCCAGCAGCGTAACAGGGGGTAGCTCCTACGAGCAGTACTTC. Its translation is CASSVTGGSSYEQYF.

This clonotype was picked up many times. The chain couples TRBV9 to TRBJ2-2, with D uncertain. The V gene lost 2 bases and the J gene lost 4 bases, with 6 bases spanning the gap. The CDR3 loop spans 13 amino acids. In germline, CDR1 is SGDLS, CDR2 YYNGEE. The CDR3 coding sequence is TGTGCCAGCAGCGTTGTGGGCACCGGGGAGCTGTTTTTT. The encoded protein is CASSVVGTGELFF.

The table lists this clonotype with many counts. This CDR3 is CASSLRTGYSNQPQHF. Written as DNA, the CDR3 is TGTGCCAGCAGCTTAAGGACAGGATATAGCAATCAGCCCCAGCATTTT. The genes are TRBV7-8 and TRBJ1-5; 7 nucleotides agree with TRBD1. This CDR3 comprises 16 residues. V shed 2 bases and J 0 bases; nucleotides not matched to a gene: 4. Germline CDR1 reads SGHVS; CDR2 reads FQNEAQ. The full variable domain, its missing parts supplied by reference TRBV7-8 and TRBJ1-5, is GAGVSQSPRYKVAKRGQDVALRCDPISGHVSLFWYQQALGQGPEFLTYFQNEAQLDKSGLPSDRFFAERPEGSVSTLKIQRTQQEDSAVYLCASSLRTGYSNQPQHFGDGTRLSIL.

This clonotype was seen a handful of times. The CDR3 DNA is TGTGCCAGCAGTCCTATCGACGTTAGCGGGATGGGCTCCTACGAGCAGTACTTC. It is translated as CASSPIDVSGMGSYEQYF. The rearrangement links TRBV12-3 or TRBV12-4 to TRBJ2-7; TRBD2 agrees at 8 bases. The CDR3 is made up of 18 amino acids. The V and J ends lost 5 bases and 0 bases, in that order; junction bases with no gene match: 15.

The chain is built from TRBV27 and TRBJ2-7, with 10 nucleotides matching TRBD2. The germline gives CDR1 MNHEY, CDR2 SMNVEV (reference sequence). V lost 3 bases, J lost 7 bases, and 6 bases stayed unmatched. The CDR3 contains 14 residues. In DNA form, the CDR3 reads TGTGCCAGCAGTTTGGGGACTAGCGTTCATGAGCAGTACTTC. This gives the protein CASSLGTSVHEQYF.

The sample holds many counts of this clonotype. The rearrangement uses TRBV10-1 and TRBJ1-1; unclear D gene. The V gene lost 6 bases and the J gene lost 2 bases, with 4 bases spanning the gap. Germline V CDR1 and CDR2: WNHNN, SYGVQD (reference sequence). This CDR3 is built from 11 residues. The CDR3, as DNA: TGCGCCAGCAGGGCCAACACTGAAGCTTTCTTT. Translated, it gives CASRANTEAFF.

This chain joins TRBV7-8 and TRBJ2-2, with a possible D match to TRBD1 (5 bases). V dropped 2 bases and J dropped 2 bases, with 12 bases sitting between them. The CDR3 sequence is 16 residues long. Germline values: CDR1 SGHVS, CDR2 FQNEAQ. The CDR3 loop is CASSLMSQGNTGELFF. CDR3 in DNA: TGTGCCAGCAGCTTAATGTCCCAGGGCAACACCGGGGAGCTGTTTTTT.

This clonotype was seen repeatedly, ten times or more. This chain uses TRBV12-3 or TRBV12-4 with TRBJ1-1; D is possibly TRBD1 (5 bases). CDR3 length equals 15 residues. V was trimmed by 7 bases and J by 2 bases, leaving 17 bases between them. The CDR3 nucleotides read TGTGCCAGCATCCTTGAGACGGGACGAAACACTGAAGCTTTCTTT. As protein: CASILETGRNTEAFF.

This clonotype was found many times. This chain joins TRBV7-2 and TRBJ2-7; 8 bases line up with TRBD2. After removal of 3 bases from V and 4 bases from J, the junction contained 8 bases not matched to a gene. Germline V gene data show CDR1 as SGHTA and CDR2 as FQGNSA. This CDR3 comprises 15 residues. CDR3 bases: TGTGCCAGCAGCTTGGGCGGCGGGAGGTTGTACGAGCAGTACTTC. Translation: CASSLGGGRLYEQYF.

This clonotype was detected ten times or more. The J gene is TRBJ1-1, the V gene TRBV10-2; possibly TRBD1 for D (5 bases). Germline V gene data show CDR1 as WSHSY and CDR2 as SAAADI. This CDR3 is 14 amino acids long. V was trimmed by 4 bases and J by 1 base, leaving 10 bases between them. CDR3 nucleotides: TGCGCCAGCAGTGTGGGGGGATCGAACACTGAAGCTTTCTTT. It translates to CASSVGGSNTEAFF.

This clonotype was seen at least ten times. The chain is built from TRBV20-1 and TRBJ2-7, with D uncertain. V lost 3 bases to trimming and J lost 2 bases, with 8 bases between them. The CDR3 spans 12 residues. The V gene's germline CDR1 is DFQATT and CDR2 SNEGSKA (reference sequence). CDR3: CSASGSTYEQYF. In nucleotides, the CDR3 is TGCAGTGCTAGCGGGTCGACCTACGAGCAGTACTTC.

This clonotype showed up many times. With a much larger clone just one base away, this may be a read error. The chain uses TRBV12-3 or TRBV12-4 and TRBJ1-6; TRBD1 agrees at 7 bases. CDR3 length: 16 amino acids. In DNA form, the CDR3 reads TGTACCAGCGCCAAACAGGGGAGCTCCTATAATTCACCCCTCCACTTT. Protein: CTSAKQGSSYNSPLHF.

This chain connects TRBV20-1 to TRBJ1-1, with D possibly matching TRBD1 (5 bases). Trimming removed 0 bases from V and 0 bases from J, with 11 bases in between. Germline CDR1 and CDR2: DFQATT and SNEGSKA (reference sequence). The CDR3 is 15 amino acids. CDR3 nucleotide sequence: TGCAGTGCTAGAGATCGGCCGACAGTGAACACTGAAGCTTTCTTT. Translating gives CSARDRPTVNTEAFF.

Many counts were recorded for this clonotype. The chain is built from TRBV7-2 and TRBJ2-7; 9 bases fit TRBD2. Germline-derived CDR1 and CDR2 are SGHTA and FQGNSA. The CDR3 has 14 residues. With V trimmed by 4 bases and J by 4 bases, 5 bases remained unmatched. CDR3 nucleotides: TGTGCCAGCAGCTCCTTAGCGGGAGTATACGAGCAGTACTTC. Translating it yields CASSSLAGVYEQYF. Full variable domain (missing parts from reference TRBV7-2 and TRBJ2-7): GAGVSQSPSNKVTEKGKDVELRCDPISGHTALYWYRQSLGQGLEFLIYFQGNSAPDKSGLPSDRFSAERTGGSVSTLTIQRTQQEDSAVYLCASSSLAGVYEQYFGPGTRLTVT.